The present T cell receptor beta chain was sequenced within a study of T-cell reconstitution after alpha-beta-depleted transplantation in children listed by TCRdb under 2016. At the level of the whole study: Using TCR repertoire profiling, the study quantitatively followed how T-cell immune reconstitution unfolded in children after TCRalphabeta/CD19-depleted allogeneic hematopoietic cell transplantation.

Library creation used PCR. Sequencer: Illumina HiSeq 2500. TCR libraries were prepared with molecular barcoding, using unique molecular identifiers to normalize TCRbeta repertoire quantification. TCRdb ran its own pipeline on the public reads, namely fastp trimming at Q25 and MiXCR clone calling, and kept in-frame beta chains. Merged by CDR3 protein, the rows form single entries marked with the most common genes and DNA. The sample table contains over 550,000 distinct CDR3 sequences; only one count was recorded for roughly a tenth of them. Less than 4.5% of the sample belongs to the ten largest clones. Reading the germline V gene (reference sequence) gives CDR1 GTSNPN and CDR2 SVGIG. Deletion took 7 bases off V and 0 bases off J, with a span of 11 bases between the germline ends. The CDR3, cysteine through phenylalanine, is 13 amino acids long. This entry keeps only the CDR3 DNA: 39 bases, framed from base 1.

As to this clonotype: The antigen this receptor binds is unknown. No qualities accompany the bases; no much larger clone lies one base away.

The starting material was PBMCs from the stem cell graft donor, obtained from the stem cell graft. Recombination joined TRBV30 with TRBJ2-3; the D segment cannot be called with confidence. This TCR was sampled from a human donor who donated a stem cell graft to a child with acute myeloid leukemia. The sequenced DNA: TGTGCCTCAAGCTACCTAAGCACAGATACGCAGTATTTT. It specifies CASSYLSTDTQYF.